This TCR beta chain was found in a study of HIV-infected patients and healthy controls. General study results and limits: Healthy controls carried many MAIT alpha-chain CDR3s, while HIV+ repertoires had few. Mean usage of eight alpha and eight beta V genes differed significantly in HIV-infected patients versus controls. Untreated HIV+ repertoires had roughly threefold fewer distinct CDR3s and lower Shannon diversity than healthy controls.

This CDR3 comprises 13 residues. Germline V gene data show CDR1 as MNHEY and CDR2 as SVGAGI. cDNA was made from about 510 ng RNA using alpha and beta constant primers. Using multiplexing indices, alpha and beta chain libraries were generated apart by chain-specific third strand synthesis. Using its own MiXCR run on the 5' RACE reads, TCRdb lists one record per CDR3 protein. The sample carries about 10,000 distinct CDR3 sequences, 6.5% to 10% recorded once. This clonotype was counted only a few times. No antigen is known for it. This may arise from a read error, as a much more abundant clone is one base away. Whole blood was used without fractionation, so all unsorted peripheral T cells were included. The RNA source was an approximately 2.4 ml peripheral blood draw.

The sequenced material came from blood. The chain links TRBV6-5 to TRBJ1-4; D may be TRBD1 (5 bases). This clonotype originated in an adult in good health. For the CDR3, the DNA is TGTGCCAACAGTAGGGGAGATAATGAAAAACTGTTTTTT. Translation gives CANSRGDNEKLFF.